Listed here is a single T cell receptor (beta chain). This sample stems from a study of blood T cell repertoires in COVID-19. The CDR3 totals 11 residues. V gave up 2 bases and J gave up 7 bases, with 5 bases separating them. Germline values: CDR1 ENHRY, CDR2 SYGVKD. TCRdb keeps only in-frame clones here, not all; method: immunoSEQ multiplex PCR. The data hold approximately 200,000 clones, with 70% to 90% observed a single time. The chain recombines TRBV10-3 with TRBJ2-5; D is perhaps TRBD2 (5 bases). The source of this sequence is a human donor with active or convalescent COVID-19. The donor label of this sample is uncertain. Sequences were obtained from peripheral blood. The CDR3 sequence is CAISESGTQYF. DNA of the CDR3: TGTGCCATCAGTGAGAGCGGGACCCAGTACTTC.